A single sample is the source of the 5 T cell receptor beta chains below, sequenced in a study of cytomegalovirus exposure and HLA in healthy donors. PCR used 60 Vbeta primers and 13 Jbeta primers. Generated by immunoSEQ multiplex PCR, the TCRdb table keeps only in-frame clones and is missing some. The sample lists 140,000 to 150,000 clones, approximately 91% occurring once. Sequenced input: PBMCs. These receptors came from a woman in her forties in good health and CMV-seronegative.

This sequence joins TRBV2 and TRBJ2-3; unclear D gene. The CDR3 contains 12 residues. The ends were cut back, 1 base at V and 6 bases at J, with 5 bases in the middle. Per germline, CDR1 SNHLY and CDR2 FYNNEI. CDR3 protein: CASSEGADTQYF. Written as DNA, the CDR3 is TGTGCCAGCAGTGAAGGAGCCGATACGCAGTATTTT. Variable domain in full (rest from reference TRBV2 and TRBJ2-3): EPEVTQTPSHQVTQMGQEVILRCVPISNHLYFYWYRQILGQKVEFLVSFYNNEISEKSEIFDDQFSVERPDGSNFTLKIRSTKLEDSAMYFCASSEGADTQYFGPGTRLTVL.

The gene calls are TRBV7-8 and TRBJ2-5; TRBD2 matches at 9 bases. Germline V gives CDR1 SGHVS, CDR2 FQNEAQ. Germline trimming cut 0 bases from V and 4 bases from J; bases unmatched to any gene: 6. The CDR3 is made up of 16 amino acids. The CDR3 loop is CASSLAAGGPGETQYF. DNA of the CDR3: TGTGCCAGCAGCTTAGCCGCGGGAGGGCCTGGAGAGACCCAGTACTTC.

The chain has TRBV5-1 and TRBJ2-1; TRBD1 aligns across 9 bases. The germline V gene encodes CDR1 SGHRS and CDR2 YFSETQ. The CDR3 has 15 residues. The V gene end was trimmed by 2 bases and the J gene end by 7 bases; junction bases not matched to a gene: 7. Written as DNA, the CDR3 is TGCGCCAGCAGCTTAGGCGGGACAGGGAGGAATGAGCAGTTCTTC. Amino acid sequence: CASSLGGTGRNEQFF.

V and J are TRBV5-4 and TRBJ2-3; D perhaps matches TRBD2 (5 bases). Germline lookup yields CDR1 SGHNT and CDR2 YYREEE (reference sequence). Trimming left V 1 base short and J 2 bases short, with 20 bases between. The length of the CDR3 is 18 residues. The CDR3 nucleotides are TGTGCCAGCAGCTTGCGGGGTCTTCCACATATTAACACAGATACGCAGTATTTT. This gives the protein CASSLRGLPHINTDTQYF.

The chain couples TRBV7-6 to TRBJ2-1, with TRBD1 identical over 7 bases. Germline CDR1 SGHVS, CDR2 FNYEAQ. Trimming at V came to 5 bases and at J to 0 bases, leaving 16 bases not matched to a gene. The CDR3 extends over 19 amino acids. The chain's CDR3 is CASSLRRQGGDSSYNEQFF. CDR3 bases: TGTGCCAGCAGCCTCCGTAGACAGGGTGGAGATAGCTCCTACAATGAGCAGTTCTTC.